Each of the 26 T cell receptor beta chains below was sequenced from the same sample in a study of OX40 agonist ivuxolimab in advanced cancers. The data were produced by immunoSEQ multiplex PCR, yet TCRdb's version contains in-frame clones alone and is incomplete. The data hold 78,000 or so clones, with roughly 85% observed a single time. The source was CD4+ or CD8+ T cells sorted from blood, collected in a trial of the OX40 agonist ivuxolimab. These receptors came from an adult with an advanced solid tumor such as melanoma, head and neck, liver or kidney cancer.

J is TRBJ2-3 and V is TRBV18; TRBD2 aligns across 8 bases. The trim removed 2 bases at V and 2 bases at J, leaving 21 bases unmatched. In germline, CDR1 is KGHSH, CDR2 LQKENI. This CDR3 contains 21 residues. CDR3 DNA: TGTGCCAGCTCACCATCTTCGGGACTAGGGAGGGGAGGTCAAAACACAGATACGCAGTATTTT. This gives the protein CASSPSSGLGRGGQNTDTQYF.

V usage is TRBV5-6 and J usage is TRBJ2-7, with 8 bases aligning to TRBD1. The CDR3 is 14 residues long. Germline V gives CDR1 SGHDT, CDR2 YYEEEE. V lost 3 bases to trimming and J lost 5 bases; unmatched junction nucleotides: 7. The CDR3 loop reads CASSSPGQANEQYF. The CDR3 DNA sequence: TGTGCCAGCAGCTCACCGGGACAGGCCAACGAGCAGTACTTC.

The chain combines TRBV19 with TRBJ2-3, with TRBD2 matching over 9 bases. J lost 5 bases, V lost 5 bases, and 5 bases had no gene match. CDR3 length: 14 amino acids. Looked up from germline, CDR1 is LNHDA and CDR2 is SQIVND (reference sequence). CDR3 region: CASSLGTSRDTQYF. The CDR3 DNA is TGTGCCAGTAGTCTCGGGACTAGCCGAGATACGCAGTATTTT.

The V and J genes are TRBV7-9 and TRBJ2-2, with D hard to call. Germline CDR1 SEHNR, CDR2 FQNEAQ (reference sequence). CDR3 length: 15 amino acids. Trimming stripped 3 bases from V and 4 bases from J, with 12 bases between. Here the CDR3 DNA reads TGTGCCAGCAGCTTGGGGTCTACCTCCACCGGGGAGCTGTTTTTT. Translation gives CASSLGSTSTGELFF.

The V gene is TRBV28, the J gene TRBJ2-7; 7 nucleotides line up with TRBD1. CDR3 length: 16 residues. V lost 2 bases, J lost 3 bases, and 10 bases stayed unmatched. The germline CDR1 and CDR2 sequences are MDHEN and SYDVKM. As DNA, the CDR3 is TGTGCCAGCAGTTTACGTCCATGGGGACAGCTCTACGAGCAGTACTTC. As protein: CASSLRPWGQLYEQYF.

The rearrangement links TRBV28 to TRBJ2-1; no clear D. The CDR3 runs 15 residues. From germline, CDR1 is MDHEN and CDR2 SYDVKM. Trimming took 7 bases from V and 0 from J, leaving 13 bases between them. CDR3 nucleotide sequence: TGTGCCAGCAACGGTTTGGTTAGCTCCTACAATGAGCAGTTCTTC. Its protein product is CASNGLVSSYNEQFF.

This clone was recorded a few times. This rearrangement joins TRBV6-1 to TRBJ1-5; a possible D gene is TRBD1 (5 bases). V lost 7 bases, J lost 7 bases, and 8 bases lay in between. The CDR3 runs to 11 residues. Germline V gene lookup returns CDR1 MNHNS and CDR2 SASEGT. The chain's CDR3 is CASTGGQPQHF. CDR3 sequence (DNA): TGTGCCAGCACCGGGGGGCAGCCCCAGCATTTT.

The chain employs TRBV6-1 and TRBJ1-2, with D uncertain. From germline, CDR1 is MNHNS and CDR2 SASEGT. V lost 1 base, J lost 8 bases, and 17 bases lay in between. The length of the CDR3 is 15 residues. CDR3 protein: CASSEGTSYMDGYTF. The DNA of the CDR3 is TGTGCCAGCAGTGAAGGGACGTCTTACATGGACGGCTACACCTTC.

The chain couples TRBV11-3 to TRBJ2-2; 13 positions match TRBD2. CDR3 length equals 17 residues. Per germline, CDR1 SGHNT and CDR2 YENEEA. Germline trimming cut 5 bases from V and 4 bases from J; bases unmatched to any gene: 7. CDR3 protein: CASSPTTSGRSTGELFF. The CDR3 DNA is TGTGCCAGCAGCCCAACGACTAGCGGGAGGAGCACCGGGGAGCTGTTTTTT.

The chain couples TRBV2 to TRBJ2-1; 7 nucleotides line up with TRBD1. The CDR3 is 17 residues long. Trimming took 4 bases from V and 0 from J; bases not matched to a gene: 9. Germline V lookup: CDR1 SNHLY, CDR2 FYNNEI. The CDR3 sequence is CASSVPPGGSSYNEQFF. The CDR3 bases are TGTGCCAGCAGTGTACCTCCAGGGGGAAGCTCCTACAATGAGCAGTTCTTC.

Ten or more counts support this clone. The chain has TRBV7-6 and TRBJ2-1, with 8 bases aligning to TRBD1. Trimming removed 2 bases from V and 6 bases from J; junction bases left unmatched: 3. The CDR3 length is 14 residues. Germline V gene lookup returns CDR1 SGHVS and CDR2 FNYEAQ. The CDR3: CASSLRQGINEQFF. The CDR3 coding sequence is TGTGCCAGCAGCTTACGACAGGGGATCAATGAGCAGTTCTTC.

V gene TRBV5-4 combines with J gene TRBJ2-7, with 9 bases that match TRBD2. The CDR3 loop spans 15 amino acids. CDR1 and CDR2 from the germline V gene are SGHNT and YYREEE (reference sequence). J gave up 4 bases and V 4 bases, and 9 bases lay outside the gene matches. The CDR3 reads CASSQDRSGSYEQYF. CDR3 in DNA: TGTGCCAGCAGCCAAGATCGTAGCGGGAGTTACGAGCAGTACTTC.

Concerning this clone itself: Additional DNA sequences in this sample encode the identical CDR3. This chain uses TRBV19 with TRBJ1-1; D is uncertain. This CDR3 is 15 amino acids long. Germline lookup yields CDR1 LNHDA and CDR2 SQIVND (reference sequence). Trimming took off 2 bases at V and 6 bases at J, with 16 bases between the two ends. The CDR3 region has the DNA TGTGCCAGTAGTATATGGGCAGTGGCTTCCTCTGAAGCTTTCTTT. It yields the protein CASSIWAVASSEAFF.

This sequence joins TRBV5-5 and TRBJ1-4; D call uncertain. The CDR3 is 15 amino acids. The V end lost 4 bases, the J end lost 0 bases, and 10 bases lay between the germline ends. The germline gives CDR1 SGHKS, CDR2 YYEKEE (reference sequence). CDR3 DNA: TGTGCCAGCAGCGGTCGCGGAACAACTAATGAAAAACTGTTTTTT. This gives the protein CASSGRGTTNEKLFF.

The rearrangement joins TRBV6-1 to TRBJ1-6; D gene uncertain. Deletions cut 2 bases from V and 7 bases from J, with 18 bases between. CDR3 length equals 17 residues. Germline CDR1 is MNHNS and CDR2 is SASEGT. The CDR3 bases are TGTGCCAGCAGTGAAATTTTTCGTCGGTCAGAGAATTCACCCCTCCACTTT. Amino acids: CASSEIFRRSENSPLHF.

This clone was counted a single time. The chain combines TRBV19 with TRBJ1-1, with D tentatively TRBD1 (5 bases). Between the trimmed V and J ends, which lost 3 bases and 5 bases, there was a span of 13 bases. The CDR3 consists of 14 residues. The germline V gene encodes CDR1 LNHDA and CDR2 SQIVND (reference sequence). The CDR3 is CASSMSRVWTEAFF. DNA for the CDR3: TGTGCCAGTAGTATGTCCAGGGTTTGGACTGAAGCTTTCTTT.

The rearrangement links TRBV5-1 to TRBJ1-1, with no clear D. The V and J ends lost 0 bases and 0 bases respectively, with 9 bases between them. The CDR3 runs 15 residues. The germline V gene has CDR1 SGHRS and CDR2 YFSETQ. The CDR3 loop reads CASSLDRVLNTEAFF. The CDR3 nucleotides are TGCGCCAGCAGCTTGGATCGGGTCCTGAACACTGAAGCTTTCTTT.

The chain recombines TRBV6-1 with TRBJ2-5; D is perhaps TRBD1 or TRBD2 (5 bases each). CDR1 is MNHNS, CDR2 SASEGT, per germline. Trimming took 7 bases from V and 5 from J, leaving 20 bases between them. There are 15 residues in the CDR3. The CDR3 reads CASTDIFSLAETQYF. Here the CDR3 DNA reads TGTGCCAGCACGGACATTTTCTCGTTAGCGGAGACCCAGTACTTC.

The V and J genes are TRBV5-1 and TRBJ1-5; a possible D gene is TRBD1 (6 bases). The germline V and J ends were trimmed by 1 base and 4 bases, with 9 bases remaining between them. The germline V gene has CDR1 SGHRS and CDR2 YFSETQ. CDR3 length: 14 amino acids. CDR3 sequence (DNA): TGCGCCAGCAGCTTGAGAGGGGGTAATCAGCCCCAGCATTTT. It codes for CASSLRGGNQPQHF.

The chain has TRBV19 and TRBJ1-1; perhaps TRBD1 as D (5 bases). CDR3 length: 13 amino acids. The germline V gene has CDR1 LNHDA and CDR2 SQIVND (reference sequence). V was pared by 6 bases and J by 1 base, with 9 bases between. In DNA form, the CDR3 reads TGTGCCAGTAGGAGGACATCGAACACTGAAGCTTTCTTT. Protein product: CASRRTSNTEAFF.

The V gene is TRBV9, the J gene TRBJ1-2; D is undetermined. The ends were cut back, 2 bases at V and 7 bases at J, with 15 bases in the middle. Germline V gene sequence: CDR1 SGDLS, CDR2 YYNGEE. The CDR3 is made up of 14 amino acids. The CDR3 here is CASSVLTMAGGYTF. CDR3 nucleotide sequence: TGTGCCAGCAGCGTCTTGACTATGGCCGGTGGCTACACCTTC.

V gene TRBV28 combines with J gene TRBJ1-4; maybe TRBD1 (5 bases). The CDR3 contains 14 residues. The germline gives CDR1 MDHEN, CDR2 SYDVKM. With 6 bases removed from V and 6 bases from J, the gap between germline ends came to 14 bases. The CDR3 DNA reads TGTGCCAGCAGCAGGGATTATGAGGATGAAAAACTGTTTTTT. This encodes CASSRDYEDEKLFF.

The J gene is TRBJ2-3, the V gene TRBV6-1; TRBD2 matches 7 bases. Germline CDR1 is MNHNS and CDR2 is SASEGT. The CDR3 spans 16 residues. The J segment lost 5 bases and the V segment lost 0 bases, leaving 8 bases of the junction unmatched. CDR3 sequence reads: CASSEALTGGIDTQYF. The CDR3 nucleotides read TGTGCCAGCAGTGAAGCGCTAACGGGAGGCATAGATACGCAGTATTTT.

J is TRBJ2-2 and V is TRBV7-9; D is undetermined. With 2 bases removed from V and 6 bases from J, the gap between germline ends came to 4 bases. The CDR3 covers 12 residues. In germline, CDR1 is SEHNR, CDR2 FQNEAQ (reference sequence). The DNA for the CDR3 is TGTGCCAGCAGCTTATCGTCCGGGGAGCTGTTTTTT. Encoded protein: CASSLSSGELFF. Based on the CDR3 plus reference TRBV7-9 and TRBJ2-2, the full variable domain is DTGVSQNPRHKITKRGQNVTFRCDPISEHNRLYWYRQTLGQGPEFLTYFQNEAQLEKSRLLSDRFSAERPKGSFSTLEIQRTEQGDSAMYLCASSLSSGELFFGEGSRLTVL.

The chain uses TRBV6-6 and TRBJ2-5; no clear D gene. The DNA matches TRBJ2-7 better at its end, which makes the J call doubtful. Germline V lookup: CDR1 MNHNY, CDR2 SVGAGI (reference sequence). This CDR3 comprises 12 residues. Here the CDR3 reads CASSYSRYEQYF. In nucleotides, the CDR3 is TGTGCCAGCAGTTACTCGAGATACGAGCAGTACTTC.

This clone was detected a few times. The chain combines TRBV7-9 with TRBJ1-1; no definite D call. V lost 3 bases and J 5 bases, leaving 16 bases between the germline ends. This CDR3 is built from 15 residues. Germline CDR1 reads SEHNR; CDR2 reads FQNEAQ (reference sequence). The CDR3 DNA is TGTGCCAGCAGCTTTCAAGGGAGTGGTAAAACTGAAGCTTTCTTT. This translates into CASSFQGSGKTEAFF. Looking up the rest from reference TRBV7-9 and TRBJ1-1 gives the full variable domain: DTGVSQNPRHKITKRGQNVTFRCDPISEHNRLYWYRQTLGQGPEFLTYFQNEAQLEKSRLLSDRFSAERPKGSFSTLEIQRTEQGDSAMYLCASSFQGSGKTEAFFGQGTRLTVV.